This T cell receptor (beta chain) was documented in a study of read filtering for tumor transcriptome and immune sequencing. Study-wide context: Transcriptome libraries were built from DNase-treated RNA.

From approximately 400 ng of RNA, a library with molecular barcoded alpha/delta and beta/gamma adaptors was made. MiXCR, applied by TCRdb to the reads, yields one record per CDR3 protein. This sample has approximately 62,000 distinct CDR3 sequences, with around a fifth found just once. This CDR3 region has 16 residues. Germline CDR1 LNHDA, CDR2 SQIVND (reference sequence). The ends were cut back, 9 bases at V and 0 bases at J, with 15 bases in the middle. This clonotype was recorded many times. The specimen sequenced was a population of CD138-negative cells sorted from bone marrow. V usage is TRBV19 and J usage is TRBJ2-6; D is ambiguous. The TCR comes from a donor over 35 with multiple myeloma. The CDR3 here is CASRKVPGSGANVLTF. The DNA for the CDR3 is TGTGCCAGCCGTAAGGTCCCTGGCTCTGGGGCCAACGTCCTGACTTTC.